This T cell receptor (beta chain) was captured by sequencing in a study of T cells expressing NK-cell markers. As for the study in general: It was sorted CD3+CD56+NKG2C+, CD3+CD56+NKG2C- and CD3+CD56-NKG2C+ T cells that supplied the TCR beta repertoires. Sequenced donors, eight in total, included seven who were HCMV-seropositive and one who was seronegative.

The TCR beta cDNA came from 5'RACE template switching with UMIs. TCRdb reworked the 5' RACE reads into one entry per CDR3 protein, no DNA. The sample totals about 460,000 distinct CDR3 sequences. Germline CDR1 SGHRS, CDR2 YFSETQ. This CDR3 comprises 15 residues. A remark on this clonotype: Its antigen is as yet unknown.

General study findings and limits: Similarly, these clonotypes led the CD3+CD56-NKG2C+ fraction as well in a handful of donors.

Sequencing was performed on blood T cells: a sorted CD56 or NKG2C T cell subset, CD4+ or CD8+ T cells, or bulk PBMC T cells (not recorded which). The source of this sequence is a woman between 50 and 59 years old in good health. The chain combines TRBV5-1 with TRBJ2-7; TCRdb gives TRBD1 as the D gene, but with no DNA this cannot be confirmed. CDR3 loop: CASSLGSGVVYEQYF.